The 31 T cell receptor beta chains listed next were all sequenced from one sample in a study of blood T cell repertoires in COVID-19. Produced via immunoSEQ multiplex PCR; TCRdb's table is partial and in-frame only. Of about 270,000 clones in the sample, 80% to 90% were seen once. Sequencing input: peripheral blood. These TCRs come from a woman in her 70s with COVID-19, enrolled during active disease.

The chain recombines TRBV10-1 with TRBJ1-5, with D tentatively TRBD1 (6 bases). The CDR3 totals 12 residues. Germline CDR1 reads WNHNN; CDR2 reads SYGVQD (reference sequence). V lost 8 bases and J lost 4, with 9 bases in between. CDR3 sequence (DNA): TGCGCCAGCGGCACAGGGAATCAGCCCCAGCATTTT. This gives the protein CASGTGNQPQHF.

This chain uses TRBV12-5 with TRBJ1-3; TRBD1 is a possible D gene (5 bases). V was clipped by 1 base and J by 0 bases, with 10 bases between them. This CDR3 region has 16 residues. The germline gives CDR1 LGHNT, CDR2 FRNRAP. CDR3 residues: CASGLGGVASGNTIYF. The CDR3 bases are TGTGCTAGTGGTTTGGGGGGGGTCGCCTCTGGAAACACCATATATTTT.

The chain uses TRBV6-5 and TRBJ2-6, with unresolved D. Trimming stripped 4 bases from V and 1 base from J, with 8 bases between. The CDR3 has 15 residues. CDR1 is MNHEY and CDR2 is SVGAGI in the germline V gene. The CDR3 DNA is TGTGCCAGCAGTTTAGAAGAATCTGGGGCCAACGTCCTGACTTTC. Translation gives CASSLEESGANVLTF.

The J gene is TRBJ2-5, the V gene TRBV2; 7 bases are shared with TRBD2. Looked up from germline, CDR1 is SNHLY and CDR2 is FYNNEI. CDR3 length: 14 residues. Trimming took 8 bases from V and 2 from J; bases not matched to a gene: 8. CDR3 loop: CASGSLADQETQYF. CDR3 sequence (DNA): TGTGCCAGCGGCTCTCTAGCGGATCAAGAGACCCAGTACTTC.

As DNA, the CDR3 is TGCGCCAGCAGCCGTACGGGGTCGGAGTATGGCTACACCTTC. It yields the protein CASSRTGSEYGYTF. The V gene is TRBV4-1, the J gene TRBJ1-2; unclear D gene. The CDR3 has 14 residues. Germline V gene lookup returns CDR1 MGHRA and CDR2 YSYEKL. V was clipped by 4 bases and J by 5 bases, with 14 bases between them.

This clone has only one observation. V and J are TRBV5-1 and TRBJ2-2, with TRBD1 matching 9 bases. CDR3 length: 16 amino acids. Germline V gene lookup returns CDR1 SGHRS and CDR2 YFSETQ. The V segment lost 6 bases and the J segment 1 base; nucleotides outside the gene matches: 7. CDR3 protein: CASNDRGQGNTGELFF. The CDR3 nucleotides read TGCGCCAGCAACGATCGGGGACAGGGGAACACCGGGGAGCTGTTTTTT. The entire variable domain, with the rest obtained from reference TRBV5-1 and TRBJ2-2, is as follows: KAGVTQTPRYLIKTRGQQVTLSCSPISGHRSVSWYQQTPGQGLQFLFEYFSETQRNKGNFPGRFSGRQFSNSRSEMNVSTLELGDSALYLCASNDRGQGNTGELFFGEGSRLTVL.

About this clone: Other nucleotide sequences in the sample specify the same CDR3. The rearrangement uses TRBV6-5 and TRBJ1-2; the D is unclear. Trimming shortened V by 4 bases and J by 2 bases, and 2 bases separated the two germline ends. CDR3 length: 11 amino acids. Germline loops: CDR1 MNHEY, CDR2 SVGAGI. The CDR3 reads CASSLNYGYTF. CDR3 nucleotides: TGTGCCAGCAGTTTAAACTATGGCTACACCTTC.

The chain couples TRBV2 to TRBJ1-6; TRBD1 aligns across 8 bases. Germline-derived CDR1 and CDR2 are SNHLY and FYNNEI. With V trimmed by 6 bases and J by 5 bases, 12 bases remained unmatched. The CDR3 extends over 17 amino acids. The CDR3, as DNA: TGTGCCAGCAGCGAAACAATACAGGGGGTTGATAATTCACCCCTCCACTTT. Translation gives CASSETIQGVDNSPLHF.

V is TRBV11-3 and J is TRBJ2-7, with D possibly TRBD1 on 5 matching bases. Trimming removed 5 bases at V and 3 bases at J, with 20 bases between. Per the germline V gene, CDR1 is SGHNT and CDR2 is YENEEA. CDR3 length equals 16 residues. The CDR3, as DNA: TGTGCCAGCAGCGCCCTGTTGGGGCCTCGTTACTACGAGCAGTACTTC. Translation gives CASSALLGPRYYEQYF.

The chain combines TRBV7-9 with TRBJ2-2, with D tentatively TRBD2 (5 bases). CDR1 SEHNR and CDR2 FQNEAQ come from the germline V gene (reference sequence). The CDR3 is 15 amino acids. The germline V and J ends were trimmed by 8 bases and 2 bases, with 15 bases remaining between them. The CDR3 bases are TGTGCCAGCCCTGGCGGGCAAAGCAACACCGGGGAGCTGTTTTTT. Amino acids: CASPGGQSNTGELFF. Filled out from reference TRBV7-9 and TRBJ2-2, the complete variable domain reads DTGVSQNPRHKITKRGQNVTFRCDPISEHNRLYWYRQTLGQGPEFLTYFQNEAQLEKSRLLSDRFSAERPKGSFSTLEIQRTEQGDSAMYLCASPGGQSNTGELFFGEGSRLTVL.

The genes are TRBV13 and TRBJ1-2; TRBD1 matches 9 bases. After removal of 1 base from V and 8 bases from J, the junction contained 11 bases not matched to a gene. The CDR3 consists of 16 residues. The germline gives CDR1 PRHDT, CDR2 FYEKMQ (reference sequence). CDR3 DNA: TGTGCCAGCAGCTTAGTCCCCGTTGGACAGGGGTCCGGCTACACCTTC. Amino acid sequence: CASSLVPVGQGSGYTF.

The gene calls are TRBV7-7 and TRBJ2-7; 9 bases are a match to TRBD1. Per the germline V gene, CDR1 is SSHAT and CDR2 is FNYEAQ (reference sequence). Losses at the gene ends were 5 bases for V and 2 bases for J; bases not matched to a gene: 10. There are 16 residues in the CDR3. Written as DNA, the CDR3 is TGTGCCAGCAGCGCCCGGACAGGGGCCATAACCTACGAGCAGTACTTC. This sequence encodes CASSARTGAITYEQYF.

V and J are TRBV23-1 and TRBJ2-5; 8 positions match TRBD2. TRBV23-1 is an ORF, and what it does is uncertain. This CDR3 has 15 residues. Unmatched junction bases numbered 5, after V lost 5 bases and J lost 0 bases. The CDR3 region is CASSDGLADQETQYF. Here the CDR3 DNA reads TGCGCCAGCAGTGACGGACTAGCCGACCAAGAGACCCAGTACTTC.

This sequence joins TRBV10-2 and TRBJ2-7, with 8 positions matching TRBD2. The CDR3 covers 12 residues. The germline V gene has CDR1 WSHSY and CDR2 SAAADI. The CDR3 reads CARRVAGYEQYF. Here the CDR3 DNA reads TGCGCGCGGAGGGTAGCGGGATACGAGCAGTACTTC.

The chain links TRBV28 to TRBJ2-1; TRBD1 might be the D (6 bases). V shed 6 bases and J shed 9 bases, with 12 bases lying between them. The CDR3 contains 12 residues. Germline V gene data show CDR1 as MDHEN and CDR2 as SYDVKM. The CDR3 DNA follows: TGTGCCAGCAGCCTTAACAGGGTTGAGCAGTTCTTC. Translation gives CASSLNRVEQFF.

V is TRBV9 and J is TRBJ1-2; tentatively, D is TRBD1 (6 bases). This CDR3 region has 13 residues. Germline V lookup: CDR1 SGDLS, CDR2 YYNGEE. V was trimmed by 0 bases and J by 4 bases, leaving 7 bases between them. The CDR3 sequence: CASSVEDSYGYTF. CDR3 nucleotide sequence: TGTGCCAGCAGCGTAGAGGACAGCTATGGCTACACCTTC.

V gene TRBV15 combines with J gene TRBJ1-2; unclear D gene. The CDR3 runs 12 residues. Trimming removed 3 bases at V and 1 base at J, with 3 bases between. CDR1 and CDR2 (germline): LNHNV, YYDKDF (reference sequence). CDR3 residues: CATSSNNYGYTF. The CDR3 nucleotides read TGTGCCACCAGCAGCAATAACTATGGCTACACCTTC.

The chain combines TRBV27 with TRBJ2-7, with unresolved D. This CDR3 spans 13 amino acids. Germline V gene lookup returns CDR1 MNHEY and CDR2 SMNVEV (reference sequence). V was pared by 4 bases and J by 9 bases, with 16 bases between. CDR3 region: CASSSKERGRQYF. CDR3 DNA sequence: TGTGCCAGCAGTTCCAAGGAGCGAGGAAGGCAGTACTTC.

Here the CDR3 DNA reads TGTGCCAGCAGTTTGTGGAGCTATAGCAATCAGCCCCAGCATTTT. Translating gives CASSLWSYSNQPQHF. The chain has TRBV27 and TRBJ1-5, with D unclear. The CDR3 totals 15 residues. CDR1 and CDR2 from the germline V gene are MNHEY and SMNVEV (reference sequence). Trimming took off 3 bases at V and 0 bases at J, with 9 bases between the two ends.

The chain uses TRBV7-9 and TRBJ1-2; possibly TRBD1 for D (6 bases). The V and J ends lost 3 bases and 8 bases respectively, with 22 bases between them. Looked up from germline, CDR1 is SEHNR and CDR2 is FQNEAQ (reference sequence). This CDR3 is 16 amino acids long. The CDR3 nucleotides read TGTGCCAGCAGCTTGGGGACAACGATATTCGATCGGGGCTACACCTTC. It yields the protein CASSLGTTIFDRGYTF.

The J gene is TRBJ2-6, the V gene TRBV10-1; D is unresolved. CDR3 length: 17 residues. CDR1 is WNHNN, CDR2 SYGVQD, per germline (reference sequence). The V gene lost 9 bases and the J gene lost 0 bases, with 18 bases spanning the gap. CDR3 DNA sequence: TGCGCCAGGGCATTAAGACTCGTGCCCTCTGGGGCCAACGTCCTGACTTTC. Amino acid sequence: CARALRLVPSGANVLTF.

This clone has a handful of counts. The chain employs TRBV19 and TRBJ1-5; D unresolved. Germline CDR1 reads LNHDA; CDR2 reads SQIVND (reference sequence). The CDR3 length is 10 residues. DNA of the CDR3: TGTATTAATAGCAATCAGCCCCAGCATTTT. This translates into CINSNQPQHF.

The V and J genes are TRBV28 and TRBJ1-2, with TRBD1 matching 8 bases. Germline V lookup: CDR1 MDHEN, CDR2 SYDVKM. The J segment lost 4 bases and the V segment lost 6 bases, leaving 7 bases of the junction unmatched. The CDR3 length is 14 residues. CDR3 DNA: TGTGCCAGCAGAACGCCTACAGGGGGCTATGGCTACACCTTC. Translated, it gives CASRTPTGGYGYTF.

The V call is TRBV12-3 or TRBV12-4, the J call TRBJ1-2, with D unresolved. The CDR3 covers 12 residues. V shed 8 bases and J shed 3 bases, with 10 bases lying between them. The CDR3 reads CASWAPDYGYTF. The CDR3 coding sequence is TGTGCCAGCTGGGCTCCGGACTATGGCTACACCTTC.

J is TRBJ1-1 and V is TRBV6-2 or TRBV6-3, with D hard to call. This CDR3 comprises 14 residues. The V end was cut by 2 bases, the J end by 1 base, with 8 bases between. Germline CDR1 MNHEY, CDR2 SVGEGT. The CDR3 loop is CASSYNIRNTEAFF. CDR3 sequence (DNA): TGTGCCAGCAGTTACAATATCCGGAACACTGAAGCTTTCTTT.

The rearrangement links TRBV5-1 to TRBJ1-1; D not resolved. V gave up 0 bases and J gave up 6 bases, with 12 bases separating them. Germline-derived CDR1 and CDR2 are SGHRS and YFSETQ. The CDR3 loop spans 14 amino acids. The CDR3 bases are TGCGCCAGCAGCTTGGTCGGCGGGGTTCCTGAAGCTTTCTTT. Translation: CASSLVGGVPEAFF. Full variable domain (remainder filled in from reference TRBV5-1 and TRBJ1-1): KAGVTQTPRYLIKTRGQQVTLSCSPISGHRSVSWYQQTPGQGLQFLFEYFSETQRNKGNFPGRFSGRQFSNSRSEMNVSTLELGDSALYLCASSLVGGVPEAFFGQGTRLTVV.

The chain employs TRBV18 and TRBJ1-5; a weak D match, TRBD1 (6 bases). Germline CDR1 and CDR2: KGHSH and LQKENI. This CDR3 region has 17 residues. Between the trimmed V and J ends, which lost 3 bases and 2 bases, there was a span of 17 bases. The CDR3 region is CASSPTTTSGGNQPQHF. CDR3 coding DNA: TGTGCCAGCTCACCGACCACTACCTCAGGGGGCAATCAGCCCCAGCATTTT.

This clone came up once. The chain recombines TRBV10-3 with TRBJ2-7; 7 bases agree with TRBD1. V lost 9 bases, J lost 2 bases, and 7 bases stayed unmatched. CDR3 size: 13 residues. CDR1 is ENHRY and CDR2 is SYGVKD in the germline V gene. As DNA, the CDR3 is TGTGCCATTCGACCGGGACAGACCTACGAGCAGTACTTC. Encoded protein: CAIRPGQTYEQYF.

The rearrangement uses TRBV5-1 and TRBJ2-2, with 9 positions matching TRBD2. V was pared by 4 bases and J by 4 bases, with 14 bases of the junction left unmatched. The CDR3 is 18 amino acids. From germline, CDR1 is SGHRS and CDR2 YFSETQ. Here the CDR3 reads CASSPRLGGGAGTGELFF. CDR3 bases: TGCGCCAGCAGCCCCCGCCTGGGCGGGGGGGCCGGCACCGGGGAGCTGTTTTTT.

This clone came up once. The gene calls are TRBV4-1 and TRBJ2-2, with D perhaps TRBD1 (7 bases). The germline V gene encodes CDR1 MGHRA and CDR2 YSYEKL. With 7 bases removed from V and 2 bases from J, the gap between germline ends came to 14 bases. The CDR3 loop spans 15 amino acids. In DNA form, the CDR3 reads TGCGCCAGCAAGGAGGGGGCTTTCAACACCGGGGAGCTGTTTTTT. It codes for CASKEGAFNTGELFF.

The chain uses TRBV7-2 and TRBJ2-2, with D tentatively TRBD1 (5 bases). Germline CDR1 is SGHTA and CDR2 is FQGNSA. V was trimmed by 7 bases and J by 9 bases, leaving 21 bases between them. The CDR3 loop spans 15 amino acids. CDR3 loop: CASTLDLSGNRELFF. The CDR3 DNA sequence: TGTGCCAGCACCCTGGACCTTTCAGGGAACCGGGAGCTGTTTTTT. The full variable domain, its missing parts supplied by reference TRBV7-2 and TRBJ2-2, is GAGVSQSPSNKVTEKGKDVELRCDPISGHTALYWYRQSLGQGLEFLIYFQGNSAPDKSGLPSDRFSAERTGGSVSTLTIQRTQQEDSAVYLCASTLDLSGNRELFFGEGSRLTVL.